The following is a T cell receptor (beta chain) sequence with its context. This clone was seen just once. Its antigen remains undetermined. No base-level quality is on record; no much larger clone is a single base apart. TCR libraries were generated with the immunoSEQ multiplex PCR assay, using TCR-beta and/or TCR-alpha/delta assays for each sample. The Illumina high-throughput platform was used to sequence the amplified TCR libraries. On the study's bioinformatics: Clustering and dimensionality reduction relied on pairwise TCRdist distances among GMM-specific receptors from T cells that were either sorted ex vivo or expanded in vitro. Each clinical repertoire was assigned a mean NN-distance score, defined as the average TCRdist to the nearest 10% of tetramer-positive reference sequences. To compute GEM TCR motif frequency, the fraction of unique TCRs matching known GEM sequences by V/J usage and CDR3 length was calculated. Linear discriminant analysis with leave-one-out cross-validation, implemented in scikit-learn, was used to classify active tuberculosis. This is the immuneACCESS table as TCRdb keeps it, with only in-frame sequences that have V and J called. A part of the clones is gone; compared with another copy, unresolved V genes explain less than half, and the rest is unexplained. V, J and clone size are those of that table, while D and trimming were read from the DNA. The sample table shows about 34,000 clones, and about 97% are seen once. The ten largest clones capture less than 7.5% of the sample.

This entry belongs to a study of T cells in tuberculosis (dated by TCRdb to the late 2010s). Regarding the research as a whole: To characterize T cells specific for the mycobacterial lipid antigen glucose monomycolate (GMM), the study used CD1B tetramers together with high-throughput TCR immunosequencing. IGRA-negative adolescents, IGRA-positive adolescents with latent tuberculosis and adults with active tuberculosis, around nine per group, were compared in a South African clinical cohort. Study-level results and caveats: Clinical samples were selected based on which cryopreserved specimens were available, and the active tuberculosis cases were adults whereas the controls were adolescents. Smaller NN-distances were partly driven by shorter CDR3-alpha lengths in active tuberculosis patients, and statistical significance was not reached for the TCR-beta difference. A classifier using the diverse GMM-specific repertoire reached approximately 90% accuracy (AUROC approximately 0.9), compared with more than 55% accuracy using GEM motif frequencies. Compared with IGRA-negative controls, TCR-alpha repertoires from active tuberculosis had smaller mean NN-distances to GMM-specific TCRs, which suggests that these TCRs underwent clonal expansion.

At study entry, adolescents were screened for latent tuberculosis infection using a tuberculin skin test and the QuantiFERON-TB GOLD In-Tube IGRA. Immunosequencing was performed on unsorted cryopreserved PBMC, with some 98,000 T cells per clinical donor covered on average. Eleven high schools in the Worcester region of the Western Cape, South Africa, served as enrollment sites for adolescents aged 12 to 18 years. Ten or so M. tuberculosis-infected adolescents and some 10 uninfected adolescents, matched for age and sex, were selected. PBMC from adolescents were isolated by density centrifugation from freshly drawn heparinized blood and then cryopreserved. The CDR3 spans 14 residues, from the cysteine through the phenylalanine. The only DNA kept is the CDR3, 42 bases in frame from the first base. V loses 4 bases, J loses 4 bases, and the germline ends lie 13 bases apart. The germline V gene encodes CDR1 SNHLY and CDR2 FYNNEI.

The receptor was isolated from a donor between 10 and 29 years old with latent tuberculosis or without tuberculosis infection. The chain joins TRBV2 to TRBJ1-1, with TRBD1 tentatively as D gene (6 bases match). Sequencing was carried out using PBMCs. The CDR3 corresponds to CASSVAGGFTEAFF. In nucleotide form, the sequence is TGTGCCAGCAGTGTTGCGGGGGGCTTCACTGAAGCTTTCTTT.